Included here is one TCR beta chain sequence, with context. The record originates from a study of blood T cell repertoires in COVID-19. For the study at large: The United States, Italy and Spain supplied acute and convalescent COVID-19 samples. PBMCs, B-cell-depleted T cells, or T cells provided the cDNA or gDNA that made up the material.

Per the study methods: Reference gene primers were amplified, and this amplification served to estimate nucleated cell counts. The protocol was immunoSEQ multiplex PCR, while the TCRdb copy is restricted to in-frame clones and leaves out a portion. V, J and clone size are those of that table, while D and trimming were read from the DNA. This sample has about 55,000 clones, with 90% found just once. The CDR3 totals 12 residues. CDR1 SQVTM and CDR2 ANQGSEA come from the germline V gene. The trim removed 8 bases at V and 7 bases at J, leaving 5 bases unmatched. This clonotype originated in a middle-aged man with acute or convalescent COVID-19. The V call is TRBV29-1, the J call TRBJ2-1; 10 bases are a match to TRBD1. The sequencing sample was made of peripheral blood. The CDR3 loop is CSMTGGMNEQFF. The CDR3 coding sequence is TGCAGCATGACAGGGGGCATGAATGAGCAGTTCTTC.